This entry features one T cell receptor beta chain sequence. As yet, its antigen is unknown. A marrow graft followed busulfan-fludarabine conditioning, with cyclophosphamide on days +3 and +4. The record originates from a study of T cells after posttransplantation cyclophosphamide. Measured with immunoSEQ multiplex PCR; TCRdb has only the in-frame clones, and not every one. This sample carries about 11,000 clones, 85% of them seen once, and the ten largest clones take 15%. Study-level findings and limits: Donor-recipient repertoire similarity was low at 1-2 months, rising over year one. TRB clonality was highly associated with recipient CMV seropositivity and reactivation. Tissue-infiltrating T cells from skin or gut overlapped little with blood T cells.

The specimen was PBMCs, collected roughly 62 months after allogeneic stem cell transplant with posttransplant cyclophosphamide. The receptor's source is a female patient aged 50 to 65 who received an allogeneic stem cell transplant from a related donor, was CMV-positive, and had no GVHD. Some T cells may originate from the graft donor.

The CDR3 region is CASSIWADTATDTQYF. The CDR3 DNA follows: TGTGCCAGTAGTATTTGGGCGGACACGGCAACAGATACGCAGTATTTT. The rearrangement joins TRBV19 to TRBJ2-3, with D perhaps matching TRBD1 (5 bases). Trimming pared 3 bases from V and 3 bases from J, leaving 16 bases between. The CDR3 sequence is 16 residues long. Germline loops: CDR1 LNHDA, CDR2 SQIVND (reference sequence).